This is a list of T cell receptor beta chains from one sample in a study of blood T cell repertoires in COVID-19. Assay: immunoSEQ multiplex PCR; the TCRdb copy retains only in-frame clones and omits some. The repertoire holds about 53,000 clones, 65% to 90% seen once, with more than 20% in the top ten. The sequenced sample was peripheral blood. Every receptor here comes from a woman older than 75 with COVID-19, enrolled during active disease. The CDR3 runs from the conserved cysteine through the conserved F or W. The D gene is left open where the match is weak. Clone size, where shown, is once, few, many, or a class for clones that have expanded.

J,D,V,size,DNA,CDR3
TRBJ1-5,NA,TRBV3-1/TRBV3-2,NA,TGTGCCAGCAGCCAGACGGGGCTGGGGGCTATAAGTCAGCCCCAGCATTTT,CASSQTGLGAISQPQHF
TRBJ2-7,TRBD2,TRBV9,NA,TGTGCCAGCAGCGTAGGACTAGCGGGAGGGGACGAGCAGTACTTC,CASSVGLAGGDEQYF
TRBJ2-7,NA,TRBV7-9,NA,TGTGCCAGCAGCTTGGGGCAGGTCGTTGGGGACGAGCAGTACTTC,CASSLGQVVGDEQYF
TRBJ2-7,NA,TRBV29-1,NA,TGCAGCGTTGGGACAGCGGTTTATTACGAGCAGTACTTC,CSVGTAVYYEQYF
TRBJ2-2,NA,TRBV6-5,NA,TGTGCCAGCAGTTACAGTCGCGGAAACACCGGGGAGCTGTTTTTT,CASSYSRGNTGELFF
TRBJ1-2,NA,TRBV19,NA,TGTGCCAGTAGTATAGGAGGAAACTATGGCTACACCTTC,CASSIGGNYGYTF
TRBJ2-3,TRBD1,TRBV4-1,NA,TGCGCCAGCAGTAGAGGTTACAGGGGGCCCCCAGATACGCAGTATTTT,CASSRGYRGPPDTQYF
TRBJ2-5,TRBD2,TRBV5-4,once,TGTGCCAGCAGCTCGGAGCGGGAGGGCCGTGGGGAGACCCAGTACTTC,CASSSEREGRGETQYF
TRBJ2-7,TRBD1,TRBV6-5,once,TGTGCCAGCAGTTACAGGACAGGGGCGGCCGAGCAGTACTTC,CASSYRTGAAEQYF
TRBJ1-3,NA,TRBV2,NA,TGTGCCAGTAACACAGGAGGGTCTGGAAACACCATATATTTT,CASNTGGSGNTIYF
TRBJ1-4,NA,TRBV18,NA,TGTGCCAGCTCAAAGGGGTCTAATGAAAAACTGTTTTTT,CASSKGSNEKLFF
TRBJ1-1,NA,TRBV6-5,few,TGTGCCAGCAGTTACTCGGCGAACACTGAAGCTTTCTTT,CASSYSANTEAFF
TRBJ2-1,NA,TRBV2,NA,TGTGCCAGCAGTCCCGACAGGGGAGGGAATGAGCAGTTCTTC,CASSPDRGGNEQFF
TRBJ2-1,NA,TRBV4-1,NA,TGCGCCAGCAGCCAAGTCCGGACTGGCTACAATGAGCAGTTCTTC,CASSQVRTGYNEQFF
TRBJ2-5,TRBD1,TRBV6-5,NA,TGTGCCAGCAGCAGGGGGCGGGAGACCCAGTACTTC,CASSRGRETQYF
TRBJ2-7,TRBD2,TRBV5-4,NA,TGTGCCAGCAGCTCTCCGCGGGAGAATATAGTCCGCGAGCAGTACTTC,CASSSPRENIVREQYF
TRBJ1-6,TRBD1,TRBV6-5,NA,TGTGCCAGCACCTTACAGGGGTTTTTTAATTCACCCCTCCACTTT,CASTLQGFFNSPLHF
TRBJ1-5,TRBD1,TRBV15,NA,TGTGCCACCAGCAGACCGACAGGGTACAATCAGCCCCAGCATTTT,CATSRPTGYNQPQHF
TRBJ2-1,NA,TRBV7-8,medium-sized,TGTGCCAGCAGCCTCTCCGCGTGGGGGCGTCCTTCGAGGGCGGTAAGCTCCTACAATGAGCAGTTCTTC,CASSLSAWGRPSRAVSSYNEQFF
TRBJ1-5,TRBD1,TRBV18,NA,TGTGCCAGCTCACTCGGACAGGGGCAGGGTCAGCCCCAGCATTTT,CASSLGQGQGQPQHF
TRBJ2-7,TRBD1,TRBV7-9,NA,TGTGCCAGCAGCTGGACAGGGAACTCCTACGAGCAGTACTTC,CASSWTGNSYEQYF
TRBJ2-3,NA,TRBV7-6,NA,TGTGCCAGCAGCTTAAACCGACTCGACAGAAATACGCAGTATTTT,CASSLNRLDRNTQYF
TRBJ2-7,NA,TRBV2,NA,TGTGCCAGCGGACTCCCGATCTCCTACGAGCAGTACTTC,CASGLPISYEQYF
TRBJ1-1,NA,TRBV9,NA,TGTGCCAGCAGCGTAGTGGGGAGGGGACAGAACACTGAAGCTTTCTTT,CASSVVGRGQNTEAFF
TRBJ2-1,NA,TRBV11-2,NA,TGTGCCAGCAGCTTAGAGGTACTGCGGTCGAATAATGAGCAGTTCTTC,CASSLEVLRSNNEQFF
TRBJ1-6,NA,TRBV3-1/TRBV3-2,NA,TGTGCCAGCAGCCAAGCCGGGGGGCGATTGGGCTCACCCCTCCACTTT,CASSQAGGRLGSPLHF
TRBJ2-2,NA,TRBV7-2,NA,TGTGCCAGCAGCCCCTGGGACTGGGCCGGGGAGCTGTTTTTT,CASSPWDWAGELFF
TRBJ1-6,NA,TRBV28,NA,TGTGCCAGCAGGCGCCAGTCGGGGACCTATAATTCACCCCTCCACTTT,CASRRQSGTYNSPLHF
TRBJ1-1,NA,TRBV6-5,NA,TGTGCCAGCAGTTACTCGGGCGGGGAAGCTTTCTTT,CASSYSGGEAFF
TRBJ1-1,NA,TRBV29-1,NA,TGCAGCGTTGAAGGATTGAGACAGAACACTGAAGCTTTCTTT,CSVEGLRQNTEAFF
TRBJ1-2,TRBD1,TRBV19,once,TGTGCCAGTAGAGACGAAGGGGGCAGCTATGGCTACACCTTC,CASRDEGGSYGYTF
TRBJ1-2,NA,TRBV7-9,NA,TGTGCCAGCAGCTTAGGTAGCGGGACCGCGCGGGGCTACACCTTC,CASSLGSGTARGYTF
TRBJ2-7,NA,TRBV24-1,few,TGTGCCACCAGTGATTCGGCCGGGAAGCAGTACTTC,CATSDSAGKQYF
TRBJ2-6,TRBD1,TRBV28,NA,TGTGCCAGCAGGATGTGGGGCGGTGACAGGGGGAGAGGGGCCAACGTCCTGACTTTC,CASRMWGGDRGRGANVLTF
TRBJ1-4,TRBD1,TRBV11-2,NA,TGTGCCAGCAGCTTGACAGGGGGCTTCGGGGAAAAACTGTTTTTT,CASSLTGGFGEKLFF
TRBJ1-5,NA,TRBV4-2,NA,TGTGCCAGCAGCCTCTCTGGGGGGGCCGGGGGCAATCAGCCCCAGCATTTT,CASSLSGGAGGNQPQHF
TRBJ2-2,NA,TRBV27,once,TGTGCCAGCAGTTCCCAACAGGGTGGCACCGGGGAGCTGTTTTTT,CASSSQQGGTGELFF
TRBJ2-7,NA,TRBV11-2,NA,TGTGCCAGCAGCAGGAACGCGGCGAGCTCCTACGAGCAGTACTTC,CASSRNAASSYEQYF
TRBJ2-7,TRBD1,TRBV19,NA,TGTGCCAGTAGCACAGGGGTAGAGGACGAGCAGTACTTC,CASSTGVEDEQYF
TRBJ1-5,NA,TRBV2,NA,TGTGCCAGCAGTCCCCAGGTCGGCAATCAGCCCCAGCATTTT,CASSPQVGNQPQHF
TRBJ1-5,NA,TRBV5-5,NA,TGTGCCAGCAGCTTTGAGACAGGACGCAATCAGCCCCAGCATTTT,CASSFETGRNQPQHF
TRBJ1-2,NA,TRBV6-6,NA,TGTGCCAGCAGTTACCTCAGGGATGGCTACACCTTC,CASSYLRDGYTF
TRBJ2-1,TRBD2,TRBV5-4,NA,TGTGCCAGCAGCCGCGCGGGCGGGAGCTCCTACAATGAGCAGTTCTTC,CASSRAGGSSYNEQFF
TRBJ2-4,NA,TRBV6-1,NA,TGTGCCAGCAGTGAATTGGGACATAACGGGGCCAAAAACATTCAGTACTTC,CASSELGHNGAKNIQYF
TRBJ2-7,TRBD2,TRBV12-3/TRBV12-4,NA,TGTGCCAGCAGTTTTGGAGGGAGGGGCGAGCAGTACTTC,CASSFGGRGEQYF
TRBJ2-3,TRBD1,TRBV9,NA,TGTGCCAGCAGCGTAGGACAGGGGGATACGCAGTATTTT,CASSVGQGDTQYF